The clone carrying this TCR beta chain turned up a few times. No antigen is known for it. TCRdb processed the RT-PCR reads anew with MiXCR; each CDR3 protein has one entry. The data hold roughly 500,000 distinct CDR3 sequences, with about 25% observed a single time. This sample was taken from a study of response to subunit inactivated influenza vaccine. Study-wide results and caveats: The authors suggested that every seasonal influenza vaccination recruits few new T cells.

This CDR3 has 12 residues. Germline V lookup: CDR1 SQVTM, CDR2 ANQGSEA. Trimming stripped 6 bases from V and 9 bases from J, with 15 bases between. The source of this sequence is a man aged 50-60 years who received an inactivated influenza vaccine. This chain joins TRBV29-1 and TRBJ2-1; unclear D gene. The sequenced sample was CD4+ T cells sorted from PBMCs, obtained 4 to 6 days after vaccination. CDR3 nucleotide sequence: TGCAGCGTCGGCCTTTCGGTGGGTGAGCAGTTCTTC. Translating it yields CSVGLSVGEQFF.